This T cell receptor (beta chain) stems from a study of blood T cell repertoires in COVID-19. Background on the study: The United States, Italy and Spain provided the acute and convalescent COVID-19 samples. Sources were T cells, B-cell-depleted T cells, or PBMCs; the material itself was cDNA or gDNA.

The trim removed 4 bases at V and 2 bases at J, leaving 5 bases unmatched. From germline, CDR1 is MNHEY and CDR2 SVGAGI. The CDR3 is made up of 14 amino acids. In the original workflow: Estimates of nucleated cell counts were drawn from the amplification of reference gene primers. Sequencing was performed with immunoSEQ multiplex PCR; in TCRdb, only in-frame clones are kept and a portion is missing. V, J and clone size were drawn from that table, and D and trimming were deduced from the DNA. The table lists some 50,000 clones, approximately 90% of them singletons, with about 6% in the top ten. J is TRBJ2-7 and V is TRBV6-5; 7 positions agree with TRBD2. This sequence was found in a man aged 35 to 55 with acute or convalescent COVID-19. Sequencing was done on a sample of peripheral blood. DNA for the CDR3: TGTGCCAGCAGTTGGGGCGGGGGAACCTACGAGCAGTACTTC. This codes for CASSWGGGTYEQYF.